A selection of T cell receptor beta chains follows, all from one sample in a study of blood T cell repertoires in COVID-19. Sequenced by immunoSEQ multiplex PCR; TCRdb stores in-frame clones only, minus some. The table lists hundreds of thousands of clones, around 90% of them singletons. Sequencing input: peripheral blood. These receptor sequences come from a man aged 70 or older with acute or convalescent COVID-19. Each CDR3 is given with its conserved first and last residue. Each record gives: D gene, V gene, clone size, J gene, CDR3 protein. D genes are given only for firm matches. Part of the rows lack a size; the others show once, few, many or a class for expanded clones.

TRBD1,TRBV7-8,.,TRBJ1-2,CASSLARPTGILFF
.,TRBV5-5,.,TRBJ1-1,CASSLEGTTEAFF
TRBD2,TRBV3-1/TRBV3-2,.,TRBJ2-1,CASSQISGLTYNEQFF
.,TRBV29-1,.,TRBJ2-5,CSVYETGGETQYF
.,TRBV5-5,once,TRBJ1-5,CASSLMIGNQPQHF
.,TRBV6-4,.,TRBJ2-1,CASSKEGPYNEQFF
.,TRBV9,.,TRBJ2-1,CASSVGVTAYNEQFF
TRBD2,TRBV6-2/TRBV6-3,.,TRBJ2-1,CASNPSGGRRYNEQFF
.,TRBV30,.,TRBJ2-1,CAWSADSYNEQFF
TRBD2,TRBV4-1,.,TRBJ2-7,CASSQDGTGGLSYEQYF
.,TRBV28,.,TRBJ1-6,CASTTVGKPLHF
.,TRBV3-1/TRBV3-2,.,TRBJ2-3,CASRPLVPPDTQYF
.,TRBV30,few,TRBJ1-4,CASGSGSGLNEKLFF
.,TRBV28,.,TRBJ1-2,CASSQDSGGYTF
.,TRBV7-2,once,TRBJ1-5,CASSLHSNQPQHF
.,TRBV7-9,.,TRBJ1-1,CASSFSQGSTEAFF
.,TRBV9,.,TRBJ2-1,CASSVEPGSYNEQFF
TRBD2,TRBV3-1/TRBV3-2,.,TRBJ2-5,CASSQALAGASETQYF
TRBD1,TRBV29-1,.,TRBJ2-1,CSVAGQGSYNEQFF
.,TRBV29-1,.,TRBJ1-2,CRGRTEGYTF
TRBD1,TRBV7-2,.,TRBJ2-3,CASSLARGPDTQYF
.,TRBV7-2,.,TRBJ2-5,CASSPNQPGETQYF
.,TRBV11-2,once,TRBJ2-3,CASSLGVATDTQYF
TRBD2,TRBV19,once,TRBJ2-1,CASSRSSGRLNEQFF
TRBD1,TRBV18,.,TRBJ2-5,CASSPTGTEGVETQYF
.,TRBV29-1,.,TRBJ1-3,CSVGAGVGNTIYF
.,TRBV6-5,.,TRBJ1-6,CASSYRSFEGSSLHF
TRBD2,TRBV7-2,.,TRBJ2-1,CASSFGGDYNEQFF
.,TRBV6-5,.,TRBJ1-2,CASSYLGHSAGYTF
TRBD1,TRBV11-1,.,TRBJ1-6,CASSWRGTANSPLHF
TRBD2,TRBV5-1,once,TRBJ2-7,CASSLALVGGTSYEQYF
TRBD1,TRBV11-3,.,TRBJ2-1,CASSGQGVRNEQFF
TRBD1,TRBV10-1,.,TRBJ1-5,CASSGTGGSNQPQHF
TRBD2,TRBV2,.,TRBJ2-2,CASTGLAANTGELFF
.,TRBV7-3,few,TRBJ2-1,CASSPSWLNHEQFF
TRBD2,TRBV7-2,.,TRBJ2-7,CASSSTSGSVKQYF
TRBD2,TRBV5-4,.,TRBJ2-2,CASSPGGRVPSGELFF
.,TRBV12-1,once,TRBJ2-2,CATIGQGASGELFF
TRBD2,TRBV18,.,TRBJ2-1,CASSPRGGILNEQFF
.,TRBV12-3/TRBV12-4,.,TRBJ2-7,CASSLGTVTEQYF
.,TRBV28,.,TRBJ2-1,CASSAGGSSGIYEQFF
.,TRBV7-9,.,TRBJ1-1,CASTVGQNTEAFF